This TCR beta chain was found in a study of cytomegalovirus exposure and HLA in healthy donors. Study results and limitations: That first-cohort TCR clusters tended to co-occur in the 95 to 150 validation repertoires was found in a later analysis. While the bulk of TCR sequences proved rare, some public TCRs turned up in many donors.

V lost 0 bases and J lost 6; bases outside the gene matches: 4. The CDR3 covers 16 residues. The germline CDR1 and CDR2 sequences are LGHNA and YNFKEQ. Sequencing used immunoSEQ multiplex PCR; TCRdb keeps in-frame clones, though not all of them. The sample contains about 150,000 clones, over 80% of which appear only once. Remarks on this clone: Its target is not known.

The sequence came from a man younger than 35 in good health and CMV-seropositive. The chain employs TRBV4-2 and TRBJ1-5, with TRBD1 matching over 11 bases. Material: PBMCs. CDR3 region: CASSQEAGQGAQPQHF. In DNA form, the CDR3 reads TGTGCCAGCAGCCAAGAGGCCGGACAGGGGGCTCAGCCCCAGCATTTT.